The 20 T cell receptor beta chains listed next were all sequenced from one sample in a study of T cells after yellow fever vaccination. TCRdb re-derived calls from the 5' RACE reads in MiXCR, one entry per CDR3 protein. The repertoire holds some 420,000 distinct CDR3 sequences, with around a sixth as singletons. Sequences were derived from PBMCs, sampled before the yellow fever booster vaccination. The receptors shown here come from a man aged 18 to 30 who received the YFV17D yellow fever vaccine.

This sequence joins TRBV12-3 or TRBV12-4 and TRBJ2-7; 7 positions agree with TRBD2. The CDR3 spans 15 residues. After removal of 3 bases from V and 6 bases from J, the junction contained 11 bases not matched to a gene. DNA of the CDR3: TGTGCCAGCAGTTTCAACGGGGCGGGGAGGGGCGAGCAGTACTTC. Protein product: CASSFNGAGRGEQYF.

The chain couples TRBV20-1 to TRBJ1-1, with 7 bases that match TRBD1. Germline V gives CDR1 DFQATT, CDR2 SNEGSKA (reference sequence). Germline trimming cut 3 bases from V and 7 bases from J; bases unmatched to any gene: 8. The CDR3 extends over 13 amino acids. The CDR3 region is CSARTGTAFEAFF. The CDR3 region has the DNA TGCAGTGCTAGGACCGGGACAGCGTTTGAAGCTTTCTTT.

The table lists this clonotype with a few counts. In DNA form, the CDR3 reads TGTGCCAGCAGTTACTCGACGGGGACAGGAAACATTCAGTACTTC. Its protein is CASSYSTGTGNIQYF. The chain uses TRBV6-2 or TRBV6-3 and TRBJ2-4, with TRBD1 matching 8 bases. CDR1 MNHEY and CDR2 SVGEGT come from the germline V gene. V was pared by 0 bases and J by 6 bases, with 4 bases of the junction left unmatched. The CDR3 spans 15 residues.

This clonotype has only a few counts. The V and J genes are TRBV30 and TRBJ2-1; D possibly corresponds to TRBD2 (6 bases). Germline lookup yields CDR1 GTSNPN and CDR2 SVGIG (reference sequence). The CDR3 is 13 residues long. The ends were cut back, 2 bases at V and 6 bases at J, with 11 bases in the middle. CDR3 DNA: TGTGCCTGGAGTCACGGGGACTTCAATGAGCAGTTCTTC. This gives the protein CAWSHGDFNEQFF.

This clonotype has only one observation. V and J are TRBV24-1 and TRBJ2-1; D is perhaps TRBD2 (7 bases). CDR3 length equals 16 residues. Germline V gene data show CDR1 as KGHDR and CDR2 as SFDVKD. Trimming pared 2 bases from V and 2 bases from J, leaving 12 bases between. This CDR3 is CATSDSSGGPYNEQFF. The CDR3 DNA reads TGTGCCACCAGTGATTCTTCGGGGGGCCCCTACAATGAGCAGTTCTTC.

This clonotype was found a few times. This chain links TRBV6-5 with TRBJ2-3; D might be TRBD1 (6 bases). V lost 4 bases, J lost 8 bases, and 13 bases lay in between. Germline V gene sequence: CDR1 MNHEY, CDR2 SVGAGI. This CDR3 contains 13 residues. The CDR3 spells CASSLQGWGTQYF. DNA of the CDR3: TGTGCCAGCAGTTTACAGGGATGGGGTACGCAGTATTTT.

This clonotype was counted only a few times. The chain combines TRBV20-1 with TRBJ1-1; tentatively, D is TRBD1 (5 bases). This CDR3 is built from 13 residues. With 3 bases removed from V and 1 base from J, the gap between germline ends came to 9 bases. Germline values: CDR1 DFQATT, CDR2 SNEGSKA (reference sequence). DNA of the CDR3: TGCAGTGCTAGCCCCCAGGGGAACACTGAAGCTTTCTTT. Translation: CSASPQGNTEAFF.

In its sample, this clonotype was seen a few times. The chain links TRBV4-1 to TRBJ2-5; D call uncertain. CDR1 and CDR2 from the germline V gene are MGHRA and YSYEKL. The CDR3 extends over 13 amino acids. The V and J ends lost 3 bases and 5 bases respectively, with 10 bases between them. The CDR3 here is CASSQHLEETQYF. In nucleotides, the CDR3 is TGCGCCAGCAGCCAGCACCTCGAGGAGACCCAGTACTTC.

This rearrangement joins TRBV5-6 to TRBJ1-1; no clear D gene. Deletions cut 0 bases from V and 4 bases from J, with 13 bases between. The CDR3 totals 15 residues. The germline V gene has CDR1 SGHDT and CDR2 YYEEEE. In DNA form, the CDR3 reads TGTGCCAGCAGCTTGGTTCCCGGACGGATCACTGAAGCTTTCTTT. It encodes CASSLVPGRITEAFF. Together with reference TRBV5-6 and TRBJ1-1, the CDR3 gives the full variable domain: DAGVTQSPTHLIKTRGQQVTLRCSPKSGHDTVSWYQQALGQGPQFIFQYYEEEERQRGNFPDRFSGHQFPNYSSELNVNALLLGDSALYLCASSLVPGRITEAFFGQGTRLTVV.

This clonotype was counted between two and nine times. The rearrangement links TRBV5-1 to TRBJ1-2; the D is unclear. Trimming cost V 0 bases and J 6 bases, with 12 bases left between them. The CDR3 is made up of 14 amino acids. Germline V gene sequence: CDR1 SGHRS, CDR2 YFSETQ. The CDR3: CASSLESPAHGYTF. Written as DNA, the CDR3 is TGCGCCAGCAGCTTGGAATCCCCGGCGCATGGCTACACCTTC.

This clonotype has a count of ten or more. The chain couples TRBV13 to TRBJ2-5, with TRBD2 identical over 12 bases. V was clipped by 5 bases and J by 2 bases; unmatched bases: 6. This CDR3 has 16 residues. Germline V gene lookup returns CDR1 PRHDT and CDR2 FYEKMQ (reference sequence). The CDR3 DNA is TGTGCCAGCAGCCCCCGGACTAGCGGGGCACAAGAGACCCAGTACTTC. Its protein is CASSPRTSGAQETQYF.

This clonotype appeared a few times. V is TRBV5-1 and J is TRBJ1-1; D ambiguous. The CDR3 spans 15 residues. From germline, CDR1 is SGHRS and CDR2 YFSETQ. The ends were cut back, 1 base at V and 1 base at J, with 11 bases in the middle. CDR3 nucleotide sequence: TGCGCCAGCAGCTTGAGCCTGAGGGCGAACACTGAAGCTTTCTTT. Translated: CASSLSLRANTEAFF.

This clonotype was found a few times. The CDR3 region has the DNA TGCGCCAGCAGCTCCAACTTAGCGGGGGGAAACAATGAGCAGTTCTTC. Translating gives CASSSNLAGGNNEQFF. V and J are TRBV5-1 and TRBJ2-1; 10 bases line up with TRBD2. The V gene's germline CDR1 is SGHRS and CDR2 YFSETQ. The CDR3 covers 16 residues. V was pared by 3 bases and J by 5 bases, with 8 bases of the junction left unmatched. Variable domain in full (rest from reference TRBV5-1 and TRBJ2-1): KAGVTQTPRYLIKTRGQQVTLSCSPISGHRSVSWYQQTPGQGLQFLFEYFSETQRNKGNFPGRFSGRQFSNSRSEMNVSTLELGDSALYLCASSSNLAGGNNEQFFGPGTRLTVL.

V gene TRBV2 combines with J gene TRBJ2-3; D is unclear. Germline V gives CDR1 SNHLY, CDR2 FYNNEI. Trimming took 4 bases from V and 0 from J, leaving 11 bases between them. The CDR3 length is 15 residues. In DNA form, the CDR3 reads TGTGCCAGCAGTGCCCAAGTCGCAAGCACAGATACGCAGTATTTT. This sequence encodes CASSAQVASTDTQYF. The entire variable domain, with the rest obtained from reference TRBV2 and TRBJ2-3, is as follows: EPEVTQTPSHQVTQMGQEVILRCVPISNHLYFYWYRQILGQKVEFLVSFYNNEISEKSEIFDDQFSVERPDGSNFTLKIRSTKLEDSAMYFCASSAQVASTDTQYFGPGTRLTVL.

Only a few counts were recorded for this clonotype. The chain joins TRBV18 to TRBJ2-3; D not certain. The V end was cut by 3 bases, the J end by 3 bases, with 10 bases between. Germline V gene lookup returns CDR1 KGHSH and CDR2 LQKENI. The CDR3 sequence is 14 residues long. CDR3 DNA sequence: TGTGCCAGCTCACCCCAAGCTCGTACAGATACGCAGTATTTT. Translated, it gives CASSPQARTDTQYF.

This chain connects TRBV7-2 to TRBJ2-3, with 9 bases that match TRBD1. Germline lookup yields CDR1 SGHTA and CDR2 FQGNSA. Trimming at V came to 5 bases and at J to 13 bases, leaving 13 bases not matched to a gene. The length of the CDR3 is 14 residues. CDR3 residues: CASSTWTGEGFEYF. DNA of the CDR3: TGTGCCAGCAGCACTTGGACAGGGGAGGGGTTCGAGTATTTT.

This clonotype was counted at least ten times. The CDR3 protein is CSARESLNTEAFF. The CDR3 bases are TGCAGTGCTAGAGAGAGCTTGAACACTGAAGCTTTCTTT. The rearrangement joins TRBV20-1 to TRBJ1-1; no clear D. There are 13 residues in the CDR3. Germline CDR1 and CDR2: DFQATT and SNEGSKA (reference sequence). The V gene lost 0 bases and the J gene lost 0 bases, with 5 bases spanning the gap.

This clonotype was picked up a small number of times. The gene calls are TRBV6-2 or TRBV6-3 and TRBJ1-5; a weak D match, TRBD1 (5 bases). CDR1 is MNHEY, CDR2 SVGEGT, per germline. V was shortened by 2 bases and J by 7 bases, with 12 bases between the two germline ends. The CDR3 covers 14 residues. This chain's CDR3 is CASSYGGWGQPQHF. CDR3 sequence (DNA): TGTGCCAGCAGTTACGGGGGTTGGGGGCAGCCCCAGCATTTT.

The chain couples TRBV18 to TRBJ1-1; no clear D. This CDR3 region has 13 residues. Germline V gene data show CDR1 as KGHSH and CDR2 as LQKENI. Trimming pared 4 bases from V and 3 bases from J, leaving 9 bases between. The CDR3 sequence: CASSRGLDTEAFF. CDR3 bases: TGTGCCAGCTCACGCGGGTTGGACACTGAAGCTTTCTTT.

This clonotype was detected ten times or more. This chain links TRBV9 with TRBJ2-1; 7 positions agree with TRBD2. The CDR3 covers 15 residues. CDR1 SGDLS and CDR2 YYNGEE come from the germline V gene. V lost 3 bases to trimming and J lost 4 bases; unmatched junction nucleotides: 7. The CDR3 DNA reads as TGTGCCAGCAGCGCCGGACTAGAGCTGTACAATGAGCAGTTCTTC. Its protein is CASSAGLELYNEQFF. Full variable domain (rest looked up from reference TRBV9 and TRBJ2-1): DSGVTQTPKHLITATGQRVTLRCSPRSGDLSVYWYQQSLDQGLQFLIQYYNGEERAKGNILERFSAQQFPDLHSELNLSSLELGDSALYFCASSAGLELYNEQFFGPGTRLTVL.